The next 11 T cell receptor beta chains were all read from a single sample in a study of blood T cell repertoires in COVID-19. Measured with immunoSEQ multiplex PCR; TCRdb has only the in-frame clones, and not every one. The sample includes around 100,000 clones, over 75% seen only once; the top ten take about 5%. The sample was peripheral blood. These TCRs come from a man aged 45-60 years with acute or convalescent COVID-19.

The rearrangement links TRBV11-2 to TRBJ2-1; possible D gene TRBD2, 6 bases. CDR1 and CDR2 from the germline V gene are SGHAT and FQNNGV. V was clipped by 1 base and J by 3 bases, with 10 bases between them. The length of the CDR3 is 15 residues. Written as DNA, the CDR3 is TGTGCCAGCAGCTTAGCGACTAGGAACTACAATGAGCAGTTCTTC. Translated: CASSLATRNYNEQFF.

V gene TRBV6-5 combines with J gene TRBJ2-7; 8 bases agree with TRBD1. The CDR3 consists of 14 residues. After removal of 5 bases from V and 2 bases from J, the junction contained 5 bases not matched to a gene. Germline loops: CDR1 MNHEY, CDR2 SVGAGI. The CDR3, as DNA: TGTGCCAGCAGTATCAGGGGGCCGCCCTACGAGCAGTACTTC. It specifies CASSIRGPPYEQYF.

The rearrangement uses TRBV6-5 and TRBJ2-7; tentatively, D is TRBD2 (5 bases). This CDR3 region has 15 residues. The V gene lost 6 bases and the J gene lost 2 bases, with 17 bases spanning the gap. The V gene's germline CDR1 is MNHEY and CDR2 SVGAGI. Here the CDR3 reads CASSLGSGNPYEQYF. Written as DNA, the CDR3 is TGTGCCAGCAGCCTTGGCAGCGGCAATCCCTACGAGCAGTACTTC.

This chain uses TRBV5-8 with TRBJ2-1, with D possibly matching TRBD2 (5 bases). The CDR3 contains 15 residues. With 1 base removed from V and 5 bases from J, the gap between germline ends came to 13 bases. The germline CDR1 and CDR2 sequences are SGHTS and YDEGEE. CDR3 in amino acids: CASSLSTRSDNEQFF. CDR3 bases: TGTGCCAGCAGCTTGAGTACTAGATCCGACAATGAGCAGTTCTTC.

The CDR3 spells CATSRDQSVQSNQPQHF. CDR3 nucleotide sequence: TGTGCCACCAGCAGAGATCAATCAGTACAAAGCAATCAGCCCCAGCATTTT. The rearrangement joins TRBV15 to TRBJ1-5; the D is unclear. CDR1 and CDR2 from the germline V gene are LNHNV and YYDKDF (reference sequence). Trimming pared 0 bases from V and 1 base from J, leaving 13 bases between. CDR3 length: 17 amino acids.

The chain uses TRBV3-1 (or the pseudogene TRBV3-2) and TRBJ2-1; TRBD2 matches at 10 bases. The germline V gene has CDR1 LGHDT and CDR2 YNNKEL (reference sequence). V dropped 5 bases and J dropped 3; count of bases not matched to a gene: 10. CDR3 length: 17 amino acids. CDR3 amino acids: CASSFPEREGRYNEQFF. The CDR3 DNA sequence: TGTGCCAGCAGCTTCCCCGAGCGGGAGGGCCGCTACAATGAGCAGTTCTTC.

This chain joins TRBV10-3 and TRBJ1-4, with TRBD1 matching over 8 bases. CDR3 length: 16 residues. Germline CDR1 is ENHRY and CDR2 is SYGVKD. With 10 bases clipped from V and 4 bases from J, the junction kept 14 bases outside the gene matches. The CDR3, as DNA: TGTGCCACACACCCAAATCAGGGGGCAGGTAATGAAAAACTGTTTTTT. Residues: CATHPNQGAGNEKLFF.

The chain carries TRBV3-1 (or the pseudogene TRBV3-2) and TRBJ2-5; TRBD2 matches 11 bases. The J segment lost 4 bases and the V segment lost 4 bases, leaving 5 bases of the junction unmatched. Germline-derived CDR1 and CDR2 are LGHDT and YNNKEL (reference sequence). CDR3 length equals 15 residues. The CDR3 reads CASSLLAGGGETQYF. The DNA for the CDR3 is TGTGCCAGCAGCCTCTTAGCGGGAGGGGGAGAGACCCAGTACTTC.

This CDR3 is CASSLTGASTEAFF. The CDR3 DNA is TGCGCCAGCAGCTTGACAGGGGCGAGCACTGAAGCTTTCTTT. The V gene is TRBV5-1, the J gene TRBJ1-1, with 7 positions matching TRBD1. Per the germline V gene, CDR1 is SGHRS and CDR2 is YFSETQ. V was clipped by 1 base and J by 4 bases; unmatched bases: 4. This CDR3 has 14 residues.

This chain links TRBV27 with TRBJ1-1, with D possibly matching TRBD1 (6 bases). The CDR3 is 14 residues long. From germline, CDR1 is MNHEY and CDR2 SMNVEV (reference sequence). Trimming pared 5 bases from V and 5 bases from J, leaving 15 bases between. CDR3 bases: TGTGCCAGCAGTGACCCTGGGCAGGGGACTGAAGCTTTCTTT. Translated, it gives CASSDPGQGTEAFF.

This clone was observed once. The rearrangement links TRBV18 to TRBJ2-7, with TRBD2 matching 10 bases. This CDR3 is 14 amino acids long. Germline V gene sequence: CDR1 KGHSH, CDR2 LQKENI. J was trimmed by 4 bases and V by 3 bases; bases with no gene match: 3. CDR3 protein: CASSPRTSGYEQYF. In nucleotides, the CDR3 is TGTGCCAGCTCACCGCGGACTAGCGGATACGAGCAGTACTTC.